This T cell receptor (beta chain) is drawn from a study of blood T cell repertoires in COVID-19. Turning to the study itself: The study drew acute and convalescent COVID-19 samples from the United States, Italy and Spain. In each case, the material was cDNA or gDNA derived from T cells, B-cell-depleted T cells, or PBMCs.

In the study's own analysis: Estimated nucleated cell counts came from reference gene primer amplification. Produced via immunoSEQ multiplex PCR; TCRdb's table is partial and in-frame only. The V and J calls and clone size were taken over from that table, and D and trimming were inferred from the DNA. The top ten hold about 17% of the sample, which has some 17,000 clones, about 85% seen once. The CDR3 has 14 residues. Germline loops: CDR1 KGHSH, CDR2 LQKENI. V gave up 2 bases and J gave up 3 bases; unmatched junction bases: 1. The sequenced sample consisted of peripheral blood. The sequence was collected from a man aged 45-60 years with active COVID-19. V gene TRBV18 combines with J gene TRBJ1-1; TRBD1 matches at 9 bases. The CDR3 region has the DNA TGTGCCAGCTCACCAGACAGGGGGTACACTGAAGCTTTCTTT. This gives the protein CASSPDRGYTEAFF.